Following are 25 T cell receptor beta chains from one sample sequenced in a study of monozygotic twins with inflammatory bowel disease. For each CDR3 protein, TCRdb gives one entry from its re-call of the 5' RACE reads, without DNA. Its clone listing holds 310,000 or so distinct CDR3 sequences. Sequenced: blood. Source of these receptors: a human donor with ulcerative colitis or Crohn's disease, or a healthy co-twin of an affected twin (not recorded which).

This chain joins TRBV29-1 and TRBJ2-1; TCRdb names TRBD2, which stays unverified in the absence of DNA. Germline values: CDR1 SQVTM, CDR2 ANQGSEA. This CDR3 contains 14 residues. The CDR3: CSVGPSGRGGEQFF.

The chain combines TRBV4-3 with TRBJ2-7; the TCRdb D gene call, TRBD1, has no DNA to confirm it. CDR1 LGHNA and CDR2 YSLEER come from the germline V gene. CDR3 length: 17 residues. Here the CDR3 reads CASSPDPGTGSSYEQYF.

V is TRBV20-1 and J is TRBJ2-1; checking the TCRdb D call of TRBD2 is not possible without DNA. Germline assignment: CDR1 DFQATT and CDR2 SNEGSKA (reference sequence). CDR3 length equals 14 residues. The CDR3 loop is CSARARDSHFEQFF.

The V and J genes are TRBV9 and TRBJ2-7. The CDR3 loop spans 15 amino acids. CDR1 SGDLS and CDR2 YYNGEE come from the germline V gene. CDR3 sequence: CASSPRTQGSYEQYF.

The V call is TRBV29-1, the J call TRBJ2-2; TCRdb's D call of TRBD2 is untestable without DNA. The CDR3 totals 15 residues. The germline V gene encodes CDR1 SQVTM and CDR2 ANQGSEA. This CDR3 is CSALTSGGGHGELFF.

The chain employs TRBV6-2 or TRBV6-3 and TRBJ1-4; TCRdb picks TRBD1, but there is no DNA to check that call. The CDR3 is 17 amino acids. Germline V lookup: CDR1 MNHEY, CDR2 SVGEGT. The CDR3 is CASMNRPTMEDNEKLFF.

The V call is TRBV6-1, the J call TRBJ2-1. The CDR3 loop spans 16 amino acids. The germline V gene has CDR1 MNHNS and CDR2 SASEGT. CDR3 loop: CASSEVLQGSYNEQFF.

The V call is TRBV19, the J call TRBJ1-4; TCRdb's D call, TRBD1, is unchecked because there is no DNA. This CDR3 region has 13 residues. Germline V gene sequence: CDR1 LNHDA, CDR2 SQIVND (reference sequence). The CDR3: CATIGQQNEKLFF.

The chain carries TRBV27 and TRBJ1-1. Germline loops: CDR1 MNHEY, CDR2 SMNVEV (reference sequence). The CDR3 is 11 residues long. The CDR3 sequence: CASSGPFEAFF.

The chain employs TRBV6-5 and TRBJ1-6; TCRdb designates TRBD1, a call that cannot be tested without DNA. CDR3 size: 13 residues. Germline V CDR1 and CDR2: MNHEY, SVGAGI. This CDR3 is CASSRQGNSPLHF.

This chain uses TRBV5-6 with TRBJ2-6; TCRdb designates TRBD1, a call that cannot be tested without DNA. The CDR3 covers 17 residues. The germline gives CDR1 SGHDT, CDR2 YYEEEE. The CDR3 sequence is CASSKTGTKLGANVLTF.

The V call is TRBV7-2, the J call TRBJ2-5; lacking DNA, the TRBD1 call made by TCRdb goes unchecked. Germline assignment: CDR1 SGHTA and CDR2 FQGNSA. The CDR3 runs 13 residues. CDR3 region: CASSSGAQETQYF.

The chain links TRBV20-1 to TRBJ1-4. Germline V lookup: CDR1 DFQATT, CDR2 SNEGSKA (reference sequence). CDR3 length: 16 amino acids. CDR3 loop: CSARDRRGGGYEKLFF.

This chain connects TRBV7-2 to TRBJ1-4; the D gene TCRdb calls, TRBD1, cannot be checked with no DNA. There are 15 residues in the CDR3. Germline-derived CDR1 and CDR2 are SGHTA and FQGNSA. CDR3 loop: CASSHWGTANEKLFF.

The chain couples TRBV25-1 to TRBJ1-2; TCRdb indicates TRBD1, and absent DNA this call remains unverified. Germline-derived CDR1 and CDR2 are MGHDK and SYGVNS. The CDR3 is 16 residues long. The CDR3: CASSDPGAGKSYGYTF.

The chain combines TRBV10-2 with TRBJ1-1; TCRdb outputs TRBD1, but without DNA this stays unchecked. Looked up from germline, CDR1 is WSHSY and CDR2 is SAAADI. This CDR3 is 14 amino acids long. The CDR3 protein is CASCTGGMNTEAFF.

The V call is TRBV2, the J call TRBJ2-5. This CDR3 is 14 amino acids long. Germline assignment: CDR1 SNHLY and CDR2 FYNNEI. Here the CDR3 reads CASTATRAQETQYF.

J is TRBJ1-4 and V is TRBV5-1. The CDR3 runs 13 residues. Germline-derived CDR1 and CDR2 are SGHRS and YFSETQ. This CDR3 is CASSLDYNEKLFF.

This sequence joins TRBV20-1 and TRBJ1-6; as DNA is missing, the TRBD1 call by TCRdb cannot be tested. The CDR3 is made up of 13 amino acids. Germline CDR1 DFQATT, CDR2 SNEGSKA (reference sequence). The CDR3 is CSAGGPRVSPLHF.

The chain has TRBV7-9 and TRBJ1-4; there is no DNA to check the TCRdb D call of TRBD1. The CDR3 is made up of 14 amino acids. Germline CDR1 SEHNR, CDR2 FQNEAQ (reference sequence). The CDR3 protein is CASSFKDRGEKLFF.

The chain employs TRBV6-1 and TRBJ2-2; as DNA is missing, the TRBD1 call by TCRdb cannot be tested. The germline V gene encodes CDR1 MNHNS and CDR2 SASEGT. This CDR3 is 18 amino acids long. The CDR3 reads CASSGKFSGQPNTGELFF.

This chain links TRBV6-1 with TRBJ1-1; with no DNA, the TCRdb D assignment of TRBD1 cannot be verified. The CDR3 contains 18 residues. From germline, CDR1 is MNHNS and CDR2 SASEGT. The CDR3 region is CASSLAPKTSDKGTEAFF.

The chain employs TRBV7-9 and TRBJ2-7; TCRdb returns TRBD2, unconfirmable since there is no DNA. This CDR3 has 16 amino acids. CDR1 and CDR2 from the germline V gene are SEHNR and FQNEAQ (reference sequence). The chain's CDR3 is CASSPSYTHNLNEQYF.

The chain uses TRBV4-2 and TRBJ1-2. This CDR3 is built from 11 residues. Germline CDR1 and CDR2: LGHNA and YNFKEQ. CDR3 sequence: CASSQGDSYTF.

This chain connects TRBV28 to TRBJ2-2. Germline values: CDR1 MDHEN, CDR2 SYDVKM. The CDR3 extends over 15 amino acids. The CDR3 region is CASNGMLVQAGELFF.